This is a list of T cell receptor beta chains from one sample in a study of cytomegalovirus exposure and HLA in healthy donors. Libraries were prepared by immunoSEQ multiplex PCR; TCRdb keeps only in-frame clonotypes and omits some of them. The sample carries 150,000 to 200,000 clones, approximately 80% recorded once. Sequenced: PBMCs. These receptors were taken from a woman under 40 in good health and CMV-seropositive. The CDR3 runs from the conserved cysteine through the conserved F or W.

v_gene	j_gene	CDR3aa
TRBV6-1	TRBJ1-5	CASSETAGLLLNQPQHF
TRBV28	TRBJ2-7	CASSWTGSPYEQYF
TRBV19	TRBJ2-3	CASSIGTGVGGDTQYF
TRBV6-1	TRBJ1-2	CASSVTGYGYTF
TRBV6-6	TRBJ1-3	CASRTQGGTIYF
TRBV28	TRBJ1-5	CASSLPGGYSNQPQHF
TRBV5-5	TRBJ2-7	CASSPSTVSSYEQYF
TRBV2	TRBJ2-7	CASRGEGTGSYEQYF
TRBV30	TRBJ2-3	CAWSVLEAGGSDTQYF
TRBV6-5	TRBJ2-1	CASRMRTGGFNEQFF
TRBV6-1	TRBJ1-5	CASRQGASQPQHF
TRBV4-1	TRBJ2-7	CASSQEPGLAGGSYEQYF
TRBV28	TRBJ2-7	CASSLGDKFVEQYF
TRBV7-2	TRBJ2-7	CASSLVPGPYEQYF
TRBV6-5	TRBJ1-1	CASSYSAGGGNEAFF
TRBV6-5	TRBJ1-2	CASSAGTVNGYTF
TRBV5-1	TRBJ2-5	CASSLVAGEGTQYF
TRBV5-6	TRBJ1-2	CASSLAGGNHYGYTF
TRBV7-2	TRBJ2-1	CASSLAGLAGGNEQFF
TRBV27	TRBJ2-7	CASSFRDLPPTRQYF
TRBV9	TRBJ2-7	CASNVATASYEQYF
TRBV10-3	TRBJ2-7	CAISEGSGDLLGAYEQYF